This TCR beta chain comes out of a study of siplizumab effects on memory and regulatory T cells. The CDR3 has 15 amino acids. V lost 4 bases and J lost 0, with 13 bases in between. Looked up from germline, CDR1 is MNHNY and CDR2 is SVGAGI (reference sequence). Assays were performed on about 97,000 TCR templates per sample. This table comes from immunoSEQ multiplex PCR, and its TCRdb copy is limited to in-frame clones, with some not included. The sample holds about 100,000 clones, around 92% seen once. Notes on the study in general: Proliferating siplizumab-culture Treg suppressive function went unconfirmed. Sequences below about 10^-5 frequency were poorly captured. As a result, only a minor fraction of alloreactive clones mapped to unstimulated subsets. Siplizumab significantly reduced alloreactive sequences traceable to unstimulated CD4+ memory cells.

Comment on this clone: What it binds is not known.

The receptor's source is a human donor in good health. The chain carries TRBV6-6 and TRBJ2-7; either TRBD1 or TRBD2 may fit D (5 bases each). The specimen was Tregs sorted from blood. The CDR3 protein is CASSSGTGYSYEQYF. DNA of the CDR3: TGTGCCAGCAGTTCTGGGACGGGATACTCCTACGAGCAGTACTTC.